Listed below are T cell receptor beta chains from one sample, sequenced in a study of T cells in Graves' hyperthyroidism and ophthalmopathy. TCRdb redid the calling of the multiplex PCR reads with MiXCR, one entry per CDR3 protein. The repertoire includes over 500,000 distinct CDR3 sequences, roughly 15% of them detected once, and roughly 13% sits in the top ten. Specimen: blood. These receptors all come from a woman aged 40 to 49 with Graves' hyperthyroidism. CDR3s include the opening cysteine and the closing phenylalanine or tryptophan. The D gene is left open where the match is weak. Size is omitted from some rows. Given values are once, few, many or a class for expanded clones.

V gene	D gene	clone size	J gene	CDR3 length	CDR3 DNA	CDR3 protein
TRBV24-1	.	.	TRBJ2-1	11	TGTGCCACCAGTGACATCGGTGAGCAGTTCTTC	CATSDIGEQFF
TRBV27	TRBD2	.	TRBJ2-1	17	TGTGCCGGCAGTTTAAGGGCGGGAGCGAATCTCTACAATGAGCAGTTCTTC	CAGSLRAGANLYNEQFF
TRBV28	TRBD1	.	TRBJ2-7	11	TGTGCCTGTAGGACAGGGAACGAGCAGTACTTC	CACRTGNEQYF
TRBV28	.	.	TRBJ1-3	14	TGTGCCAGCAGTTCAAATCATATCGGAAACACCATATATTTT	CASSSNHIGNTIYF
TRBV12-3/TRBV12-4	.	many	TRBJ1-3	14	TGTGCCAGCACTGGAACCACCTCTGGAAACACCATATATTTT	CASTGTTSGNTIYF
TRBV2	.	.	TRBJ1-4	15	TGTGCCAGCAGCCACTTAGGGGCGACTAATGAAAAACTGTTTTTT	CASSHLGATNEKLFF
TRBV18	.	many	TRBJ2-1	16	TGTGCCAGCTCACCACCCCTAGCGAGTTCCTACAATGAGCAGTTCTTC	CASSPPLASSYNEQFF
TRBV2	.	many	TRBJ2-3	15	TGTGCCAGCAACCAACAGGGACTGAACACAGATACGCAGTATTTT	CASNQQGLNTDTQYF
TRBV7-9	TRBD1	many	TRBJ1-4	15	TGTGCCAGCAGCGGCCGGGACAGGGGTTACGAAAAACTGTTTTTT	CASSGRDRGYEKLFF
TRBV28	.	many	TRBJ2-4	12	TGTGCCAGCAGTTGGGGGGACACCATTCAGTACTTC	CASSWGDTIQYF
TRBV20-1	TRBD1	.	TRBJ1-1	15	TGCAGTGCCCAAGACAGGGGAGTGTTAGGGTCCGAAGCTTTCTTT	CSAQDRGVLGSEAFF
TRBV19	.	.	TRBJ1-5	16	TGTGCCAGTAGTATCCTTATGACAGGCCTGAATCAGCCCCAGCATTTT	CASSILMTGLNQPQHF
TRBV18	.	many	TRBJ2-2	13	TGTGCCAGCTCACCACCGAACACCGGGGAGCTGTTTTTT	CASSPPNTGELFF
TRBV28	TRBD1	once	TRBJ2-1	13	TGTGCCAGCATAACCCAACAGGGGGCGAAGCAGTTCTTC	CASITQQGAKQFF
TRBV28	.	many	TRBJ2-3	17	TGTGCCAGCTCACCCCACACGAGCGGGCCGAGCACAGATACGCAGTATTTT	CASSPHTSGPSTDTQYF
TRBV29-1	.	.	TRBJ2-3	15	TGCAGCGTTGAAGTTCGACTGACAAGCACAGATACGCAGTATTTT	CSVEVRLTSTDTQYF
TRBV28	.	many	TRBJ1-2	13	TGTGCCAGCAGTTTAGCACAGGGCTATGGCTACACCTTC	CASSLAQGYGYTF
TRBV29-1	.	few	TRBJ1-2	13	TGCAGCGTTGTAGAGGGTGCCTTATATGGCTACACCTTC	CSVVEGALYGYTF
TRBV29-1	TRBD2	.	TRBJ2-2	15	TGCAGCGTGCGGACTAGCGGGAGGGCCTTCGGGGAGCTGTTTTTT	CSVRTSGRAFGELFF
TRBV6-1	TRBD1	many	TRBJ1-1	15	TGTGCCAGCATCAGGACAGGGGGCCGGATCACTGAAGCTTTCTTT	CASIRTGGRITEAFF
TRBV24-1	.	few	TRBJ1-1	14	TGTGCCAACACAAAAAAGGGGGATAGGACTGAAGCTTTCTTT	CANTKKGDRTEAFF
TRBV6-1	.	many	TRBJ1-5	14	TGTGCCAGCAGTTGGGCAGGGGTGAACCAGCCCCAGCATTTT	CASSWAGVNQPQHF
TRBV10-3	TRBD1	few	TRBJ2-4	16	TGTGCCATCAGTGAGGGACAGGGTCTAGCCAAAAACATTCAGTACTTC	CAISEGQGLAKNIQYF
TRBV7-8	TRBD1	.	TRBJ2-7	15	TGTGCCAGCAGCTATTGGGACAGGGGCTCCTACGAGCAGTACTTC	CASSYWDRGSYEQYF
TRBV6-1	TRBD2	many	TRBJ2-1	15	TGTGCCAGCAGTCCACAAGGGACTATCCACAATGAGCAGTTCTTC	CASSPQGTIHNEQFF
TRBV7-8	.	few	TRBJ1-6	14	TGTGCCAGCAGCTTAGCCAGGGTGGCTTCACCCCTCCACTTT	CASSLARVASPLHF
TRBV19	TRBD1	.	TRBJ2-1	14	TGTGCCAGTAGTATGGGGACAGGGAACAATGAGCAGTTCTTC	CASSMGTGNNEQFF
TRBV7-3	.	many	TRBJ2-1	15	TGTGCCAGCAGCTTCTGGGTGGGCAGATACAATGAGCAGTTCTTC	CASSFWVGRYNEQFF
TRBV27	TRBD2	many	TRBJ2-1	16	TGTGCCAGCAGTCCCGAAGCGGGGGGGTCCTACAATGAGCAGTTCTTC	CASSPEAGGSYNEQFF
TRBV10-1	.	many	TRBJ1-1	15	TGCGCCAGCAGAGACATCGGAAACATGAACACTGAAGCTTTCTTT	CASRDIGNMNTEAFF
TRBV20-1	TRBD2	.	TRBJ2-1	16	TGCAGTGCAACCGGGGTAGCGGGAGGACACCACAATGAGCAGTTCTTC	CSATGVAGGHHNEQFF
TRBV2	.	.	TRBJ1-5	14	TGTGCCAGCAGTGAAATGACAGGCAGTCAGCCCCAGCATTTT	CASSEMTGSQPQHF
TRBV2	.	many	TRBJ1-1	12	TGTGCCAGCATTGACGAGAACACTGAAGCTTTCTTT	CASIDENTEAFF
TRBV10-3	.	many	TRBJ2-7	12	TGTGCCATCAGTGAGGCGGGCTACGAGCAGTACTTC	CAISEAGYEQYF
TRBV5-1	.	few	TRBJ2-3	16	TGCGCCAGCAGCCCACTCACAGGGTCCCTCCGGGGTACGCAGTATTTT	CASSPLTGSLRGTQYF
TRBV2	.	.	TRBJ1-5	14	TGTGCCAGCTGCGGGGATTATAGCAATCAGCCCCAGCATTTT	CASCGDYSNQPQHF
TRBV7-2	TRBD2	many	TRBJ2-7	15	TGTGCCAGCAGCTTATCTAGCGGGAGTTGGTACGAGCAGTACTTC	CASSLSSGSWYEQYF
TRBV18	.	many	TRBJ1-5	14	TGTGCCAGCTCACCTATGGGGACAAATCAGCCCCAGCATTTT	CASSPMGTNQPQHF
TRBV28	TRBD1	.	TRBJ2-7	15	TGTGCCAGCAGTCCGGGACAGGGGATTCCCTACGAGCAGTACTTC	CASSPGQGIPYEQYF
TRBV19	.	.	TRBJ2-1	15	TGTGCCAGTAGTATCCAATCCACCAGCCATTATGAGCAGTTCTTC	CASSIQSTSHYEQFF
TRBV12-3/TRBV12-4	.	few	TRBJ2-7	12	TGTGCCAGCAGCATCTACAGCTACGAGCAGTACTTC	CASSIYSYEQYF
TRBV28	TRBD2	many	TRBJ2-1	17	TGTGCCAGCATCAGCGGCGGGGGAAGTGTGGGCTACAATGAGCAGTTCTTC	CASISGGGSVGYNEQFF
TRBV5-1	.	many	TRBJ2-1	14	TGCGCCAGCAGCTTGGGGGACGTGAACAATGAGCAGTTCTTC	CASSLGDVNNEQFF
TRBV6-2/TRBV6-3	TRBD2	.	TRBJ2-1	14	TGTGCCAGCAGATCGTTGGGGACTAGCAATGAGCAGTTCTTC	CASRSLGTSNEQFF
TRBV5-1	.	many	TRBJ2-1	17	TGCGCCAGCAGCTTGGAGCCTAGCAGGAGCTCCTACAATGAGCAGTTCTTC	CASSLEPSRSSYNEQFF
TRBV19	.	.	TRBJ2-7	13	TGTGCCAGTAGTATAACGTCGGAGTACGAGCAGTACTTC	CASSITSEYEQYF
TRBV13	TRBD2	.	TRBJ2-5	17	TGTGCCAGCAGCGAAATGACGGGGACTAGGGGCCAAGAGACCCAGTACTTC	CASSEMTGTRGQETQYF
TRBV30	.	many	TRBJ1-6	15	TGTGCCTGGAGTGTACCAGGGGCCGGTAATTCACCCCTCCACTTT	CAWSVPGAGNSPLHF